One sample yielded the 15 T cell receptor beta chains listed below, sequenced in a study of CXCR3-negative and CXCR3-positive naive CD8 T cells. Whole-study findings and limits: In CXCR3-positive naive cells, the TRB CDR3s were more hydrophobic than in CXCR3-negative naive cells.

Carrying UMI labels, the TRB cDNA libraries were prepared through 5' RACE. TCRdb reprocessed the 5' RACE reads and reports one entry per CDR3 protein, with no DNA. The sample's table shows over 95,000 distinct CDR3 sequences. These receptors lack a known antigen. The sample consisted of naive CXCR3+ CD8+ T cells from blood. Noted subset: CD45RO-CCR7+CD27+CD95- naive CD8+ T cells expressing CXCR3 (TNR3+). The receptors derive from a human donor in good health. Some clones in this sample may be carry-over from other donors' samples.

V is TRBV12-3 or TRBV12-4 and J is TRBJ2-2; TCRdb reports TRBD1, a call that lacks DNA to check it against. This CDR3 contains 16 residues. CDR3 sequence: CAITVWGGEHGGELFF.

This chain uses TRBV7-9 with TRBJ2-7; TCRdb's D call, TRBD1, is unchecked because there is no DNA. CDR3 length: 16 residues. The V gene's germline CDR1 is SEHNR and CDR2 FQNEAQ (reference sequence). This CDR3 is CASSYLPGRGIYEQYF.

This chain connects TRBV4-1 to TRBJ1-1; TCRdb gives TRBD1 as the D gene, but with no DNA this cannot be confirmed. Looked up from germline, CDR1 is MGHRA and CDR2 is YSYEKL. The CDR3 is 14 residues long. The CDR3 here is CASSQLGGGTEAFF.

The chain has TRBV7-9 and TRBJ2-5; TCRdb returns TRBD1, unconfirmable since there is no DNA. The CDR3 runs 12 residues. Germline CDR1 is SEHNR and CDR2 is FQNEAQ (reference sequence). CDR3 residues: CASSPPWETQYF.

V is TRBV12-3 or TRBV12-4 and J is TRBJ2-1; TCRdb gives TRBD2 as the D gene, but with no DNA this cannot be confirmed. The CDR3 covers 15 residues. CDR3 amino acids: CASSDIYGSSNEQFF.

This chain joins TRBV7-8 and TRBJ2-3; without DNA, the TCRdb call of TRBD2 cannot be checked. Germline CDR1 SGHVS, CDR2 FQNEAQ. CDR3 size: 13 residues. This chain's CDR3 is CASSTGTRDTQYF. Combining the CDR3 with reference TRBV7-8 and TRBJ2-3 gives the whole variable domain GAGVSQSPRYKVAKRGQDVALRCDPISGHVSLFWYQQALGQGPEFLTYFQNEAQLDKSGLPSDRFFAERPEGSVSTLKIQRTQQEDSAVYLCASSTGTRDTQYFGPGTRLTVL.

This chain joins TRBV20-1 and TRBJ1-2; absent DNA, TCRdb's TRBD1 call cannot be checked. Per the germline V gene, CDR1 is DFQATT and CDR2 is SNEGSKA (reference sequence). The CDR3 is 15 amino acids. CDR3 sequence reads: CSAAPGQDRLGGYTF.

The chain carries TRBV27 and TRBJ1-4; with no DNA, the TCRdb D assignment of TRBD1 cannot be verified. The CDR3 sequence is 15 residues long. Germline assignment: CDR1 MNHEY and CDR2 SMNVEV (reference sequence). This CDR3 is CASSLGGATNEKLFF.

The gene calls are TRBV7-8 and TRBJ1-2; TCRdb's D gene call, TRBD1, goes unchecked for lack of DNA. Germline V gene lookup returns CDR1 SGHVS and CDR2 FQNEAQ. The CDR3 length is 15 residues. Here the CDR3 reads CASSGPRGYKDGYTF.

The V and J genes are TRBV5-6 and TRBJ2-7. CDR1 SGHDT and CDR2 YYEEEE come from the germline V gene. The CDR3 has 13 amino acids. CDR3 protein: CASSLARTYEQYF.

The J gene is TRBJ2-1, the V gene TRBV24-1. The CDR3 covers 11 residues. In germline, CDR1 is KGHDR, CDR2 SFDVKD. The CDR3 region is CATSEFDEQFF.

The chain joins TRBV19 to TRBJ1-1; as DNA is missing, the TRBD1 call by TCRdb cannot be tested. Germline CDR1 is LNHDA and CDR2 is SQIVND (reference sequence). The CDR3 runs to 14 residues. The CDR3 sequence is CATRNPGQHTEAFF.

The chain links TRBV18 to TRBJ2-7; TCRdb's D call, TRBD1, is unchecked because there is no DNA. The germline CDR1 and CDR2 sequences are KGHSH and LQKENI. CDR3 size: 16 residues. CDR3 protein: CASSPNTGRNFGEQYF.

The V call is TRBV29-1, the J call TRBJ1-2; TCRdb outputs TRBD1, but without DNA this stays unchecked. Germline CDR1 is SQVTM and CDR2 is ANQGSEA. CDR3 size: 13 residues. CDR3 region: CSVRDRGLYGYTF.

The gene calls are TRBV5-1 and TRBJ2-3; the TCRdb D gene call, TRBD1, has no DNA to confirm it. This CDR3 comprises 15 residues. Germline V gene lookup returns CDR1 SGHRS and CDR2 YFSETQ. The CDR3 is CASSLTGGLSDTQYF.